This TCR beta chain was sequenced in a study of blood T cell repertoires in COVID-19. Looking at the study overall: Nucleic acid was either cDNA or gDNA, and it came from T cells, B-cell-depleted T cells, or PBMCs.

Sequenced by immunoSEQ multiplex PCR; TCRdb stores in-frame clones only, minus some. Here the sample spans 200,000 to 300,000 clones, about 87% being singletons. Germline CDR1 is SGHAT and CDR2 is FQNNGV. V lost 6 bases to trimming and J lost 3 bases, with 9 bases between them. CDR3 length: 13 residues. Sequenced input: peripheral blood. The gene calls are TRBV11-2 and TRBJ1-3, with a tentative D call TRBD1 (5 bases). This TCR was sampled from a man aged 55-75 years who had recovered from COVID-19. The DNA for the CDR3 is TGTGCCAGCAGAGGACAAAATGGAAACACCATATATTTT. Translated: CASRGQNGNTIYF.